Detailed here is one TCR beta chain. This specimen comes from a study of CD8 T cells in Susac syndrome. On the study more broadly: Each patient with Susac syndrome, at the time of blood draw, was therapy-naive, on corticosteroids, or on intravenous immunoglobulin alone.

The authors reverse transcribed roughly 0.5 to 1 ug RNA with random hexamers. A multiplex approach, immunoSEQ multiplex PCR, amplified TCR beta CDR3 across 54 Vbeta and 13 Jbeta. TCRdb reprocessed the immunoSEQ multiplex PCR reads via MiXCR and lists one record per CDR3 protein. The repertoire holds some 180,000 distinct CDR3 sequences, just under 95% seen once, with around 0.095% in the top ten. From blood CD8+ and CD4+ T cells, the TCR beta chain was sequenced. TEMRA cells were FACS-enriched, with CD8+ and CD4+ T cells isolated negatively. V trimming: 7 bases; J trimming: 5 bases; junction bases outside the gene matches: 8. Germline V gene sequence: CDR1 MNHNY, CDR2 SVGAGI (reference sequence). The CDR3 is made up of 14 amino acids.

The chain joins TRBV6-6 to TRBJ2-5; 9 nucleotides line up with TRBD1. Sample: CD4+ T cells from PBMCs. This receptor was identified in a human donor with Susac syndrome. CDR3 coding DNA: TGTGCCAGCATTAGGGACAGGGTGGGCGAGACCCAGTACTTC. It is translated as CASIRDRVGETQYF.